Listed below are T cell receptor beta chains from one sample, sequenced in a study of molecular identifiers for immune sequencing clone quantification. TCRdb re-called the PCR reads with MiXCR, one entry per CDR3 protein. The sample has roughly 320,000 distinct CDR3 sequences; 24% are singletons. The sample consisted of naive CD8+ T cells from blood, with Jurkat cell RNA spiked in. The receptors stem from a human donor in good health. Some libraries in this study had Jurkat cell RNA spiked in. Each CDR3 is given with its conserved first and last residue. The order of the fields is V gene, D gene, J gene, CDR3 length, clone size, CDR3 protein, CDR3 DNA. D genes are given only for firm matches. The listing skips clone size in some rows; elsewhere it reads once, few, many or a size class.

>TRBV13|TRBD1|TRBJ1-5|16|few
CASSLHTGVGNQPQHF
TGTGCCAGCAGCTTACACACAGGGGTAGGCAATCAGCCCCAGCATTTT
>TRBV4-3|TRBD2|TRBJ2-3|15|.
CAGSPDRGGPDTQYF
TGCGCCGGCAGCCCGGACCGGGGGGGGCCTGATACGCAGTATTTT
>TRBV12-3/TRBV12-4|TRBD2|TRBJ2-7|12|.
CASRGLAGEQYF
TGTGCCAGCCGAGGACTAGCGGGGGAGCAGTACTTC
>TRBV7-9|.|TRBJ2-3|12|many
CASRQMADTQYF
TGTGCCAGCAGGCAAATGGCGGATACGCAGTATTTT
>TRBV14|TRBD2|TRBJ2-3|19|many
CASSEGGRSSSLLLDTQYF
TGTGCCAGCAGCGAGGGCGGGAGGTCGTCAAGTCTCCTGTTGGATACGCAGTATTTT
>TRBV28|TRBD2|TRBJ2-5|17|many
CASRWTSGRRGQETQYF
TGTGCCAGCCGCTGGACTAGCGGGAGGAGGGGCCAAGAGACCCAGTACTTC
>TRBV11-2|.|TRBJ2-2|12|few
CASQPLAGELFF
TGTGCCAGCCAACCTCTGGCCGGGGAGCTGTTTTTT
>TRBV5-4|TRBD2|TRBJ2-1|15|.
CASSQGLAGMDEQFF
TGTGCCAGCAGCCAGGGACTAGCAGGGATGGATGAGCAGTTCTTC
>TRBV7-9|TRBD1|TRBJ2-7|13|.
CASSGQGLAEQYF
TGTGCCAGCAGCGGACAGGGCTTGGCCGAGCAGTACTTC
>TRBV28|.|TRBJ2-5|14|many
CASSLSDGQETQYF
TGTGCCAGCAGTTTATCCGACGGCCAAGAGACCCAGTACTTC
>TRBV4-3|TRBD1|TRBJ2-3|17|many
CASRESHRTGSPDTQYF
TGCGCCAGCAGAGAGTCACATCGGACAGGGTCCCCAGATACGCAGTATTTT
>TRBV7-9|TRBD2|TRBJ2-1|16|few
CASSSLAGPSRDEQFF
TGTGCCAGCAGCTCCTTAGCGGGACCATCCCGCGATGAGCAGTTCTTC
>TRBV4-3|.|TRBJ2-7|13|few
CASSQGTYYEQYF
TGCGCCAGCAGCCAAGGGACTTACTACGAGCAGTACTTC
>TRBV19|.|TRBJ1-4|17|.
CASSQTQGNGPNEKLFF
TGTGCCAGTAGTCAAACTCAGGGAAACGGGCCTAATGAAAAACTGTTTTTT
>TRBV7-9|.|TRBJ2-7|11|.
CASSQGYERYF
TGTGCCAGCAGCCAGGGTTACGAGCGGTACTTC
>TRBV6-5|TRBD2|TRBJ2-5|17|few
CASSPPTSGRLEETQYF
TGTGCCAGCAGCCCTCCGACTAGCGGGAGGTTGGAAGAGACCCAGTACTTC
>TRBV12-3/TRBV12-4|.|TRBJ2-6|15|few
CASSWLASGANVLTF
TGTGCCAGCAGTTGGCTGGCCTCTGGGGCCAACGTCCTGACTTTC
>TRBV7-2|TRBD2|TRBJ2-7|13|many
CASSPGLASEQYF
TGTGCCAGCAGCCCTGGACTAGCTTCCGAGCAGTACTTC
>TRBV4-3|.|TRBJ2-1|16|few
CASSQGAGSSYNEQFF
TGCGCCAGCAGCCAAGGGGCGGGGAGCTCCTACAATGAGCAGTTCTTC
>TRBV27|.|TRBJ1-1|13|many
CASRVLYGTEAFF
TGTGCCAGCAGAGTTCTATACGGCACTGAAGCTTTCTTT
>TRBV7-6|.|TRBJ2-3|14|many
CASSSQTSTDTQYF
TGTGCCAGCAGCTCCCAGACAAGCACAGATACGCAGTATTTT
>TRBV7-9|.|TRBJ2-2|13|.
CASSFGGPGELFF
TGTGCCAGCAGCTTCGGGGGCCCCGGGGAGCTGTTTTTT
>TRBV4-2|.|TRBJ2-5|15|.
CASSQEWVSQETQYF
TGTGCCAGCAGCCAAGAATGGGTGAGCCAAGAGACCCAGTACTTC
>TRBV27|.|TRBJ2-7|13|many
CASSLGKTYEQYF
TGTGCCAGCAGTTTGGGCAAGACCTACGAGCAGTACTTC
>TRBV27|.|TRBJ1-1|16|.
CASSLVNRNPSTGAFF
TGTGCCAGCAGCCTGGTAAACAGAAACCCGAGCACTGGAGCTTTCTTT
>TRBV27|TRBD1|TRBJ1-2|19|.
CASSLWPPNGQEGGYGYTF
TGTGCCAGCAGTTTATGGCCCCCAAATGGACAGGAAGGGGGCTATGGCTACACCTTC
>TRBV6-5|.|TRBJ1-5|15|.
CASSPNGNSNQPQHF
TGTGCTAGCAGTCCGAACGGAAATAGCAATCAGCCCCAGCATTTT
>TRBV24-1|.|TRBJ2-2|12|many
CAPRLRAGELFF
TGTGCCCCCCGGTTAAGGGCCGGGGAGCTGTTTTTT
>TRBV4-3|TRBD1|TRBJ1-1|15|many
CASSQGTGGWTEAFF
TGCGCCAGCAGCCAAGGGACAGGGGGTTGGACTGAAGCTTTCTTT
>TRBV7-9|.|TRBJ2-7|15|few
CASSLAVDRTYEQYF
TGTGCCAGCAGCTTAGCTGTGGACAGAACCTACGAGCAGTACTTC
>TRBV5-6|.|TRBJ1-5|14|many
CASSPNGGWQPQHF
TGTGCCAGCAGCCCTAACGGGGGGTGGCAGCCCCAGCATTTT
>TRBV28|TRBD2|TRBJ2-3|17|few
CASSPFVGAGVTDTQYF
TGTGCCAGCAGTCCCTTTGTGGGAGCGGGAGTGACAGATACGCAGTATTTT
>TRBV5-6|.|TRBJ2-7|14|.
CASSPGTYLSGQYF
TGTGCCAGCAGCCCCGGGACTTATTTAAGTGGGCAGTACTTC